The 23 T cell receptor beta chains below were found in one sample sequenced in a study of T cell repertoires in cytomegalovirus infection. One entry per CDR3 protein results from TCRdb running MiXCR on the reads. The sample includes some 310,000 distinct CDR3 sequences, around 25% of them seen just once. What these receptors recognize is not known. The sample in question was cultured PBMCs, obtained from culture after CMV antigen stimulation. Receptors were obtained from a human donor in good health (CMV status not recorded). Some clones in this sample may be carry-over from other donors' samples.

The CDR3 DNA reads TGTGCCACCAGTGCTCTTCAGCGGGAGATCCTCAATGAGCAGTTCTTC. It is translated as CATSALQREILNEQFF. The rearrangement links TRBV24-1 to TRBJ2-1; 8 bases align to TRBD2. Unmatched junction bases numbered 11, after V lost 5 bases and J lost 6 bases. The germline CDR1 and CDR2 sequences are KGHDR and SFDVKD. The length of the CDR3 is 16 residues.

This clonotype was detected only a few times. V usage is TRBV6-1 and J usage is TRBJ2-7, with 7 bases lining up with TRBD2. The V and J ends lost 1 base and 0 bases, in that order; junction bases with no gene match: 3. The CDR3 runs to 15 residues. Germline CDR1 and CDR2: MNHNS and SASEGT. DNA of the CDR3: TGTGCCAGCAGTGAAGGGGAGGGATACTCCTACGAGCAGTACGTC. This translates into CASSEGEGYSYEQYV.

Only a few counts were recorded for this clonotype. The chain recombines TRBV13 with TRBJ1-2; TRBD1 matches 7 bases. This CDR3 spans 14 amino acids. Unmatched junction bases numbered 7, after V lost 5 bases and J lost 4 bases. Germline CDR1 and CDR2: PRHDT and FYEKMQ (reference sequence). CDR3 DNA sequence: TGTGCCAGCAGCGCGGGGGGACAGCTCTATGGCTACACCTTC. Protein: CASSAGGQLYGYTF.

This clonotype came up many times. This sequence joins TRBV6-6 and TRBJ2-2; D assignment may be TRBD1 or TRBD2 (6 bases each). The V gene's germline CDR1 is MNHNY and CDR2 SVGAGI (reference sequence). The CDR3 extends over 14 amino acids. V was clipped by 6 bases and J by 4 bases, with 12 bases between them. DNA of the CDR3: TGTGCCAGCAGACAGGGCGGGGTCACCGGGGAGCTGTTTTTT. Its translation is CASRQGGVTGELFF.

The J gene is TRBJ1-2, the V gene TRBV30; a possible D gene is TRBD1 (5 bases). Germline CDR1 and CDR2: GTSNPN and SVGIG (reference sequence). V was cut by 1 base and J by 4 bases, with 10 bases left in between. This CDR3 spans 13 amino acids. DNA for the CDR3: TGTGCCTGGAGTGCCGGGGCTTCCTATGGCTACACCTTC. It yields the protein CAWSAGASYGYTF.

This clonotype was picked up many times. The V call is TRBV19, the J call TRBJ2-1, with 7 bases identical to TRBD2. Germline CDR1 and CDR2: LNHDA and SQIVND (reference sequence). The CDR3 runs to 11 residues. V shed 8 bases, J shed 10 bases, and the junction held 5 bases outside the gene matches. CDR3 region: CASRGDREQFF. CDR3 coding DNA: TGTGCCAGTCGGGGGGATAGAGAGCAGTTCTTC.

The chain employs TRBV11-2 and TRBJ2-1; possible D gene TRBD2, 5 bases. Germline V gives CDR1 SGHAT, CDR2 FQNNGV. The CDR3 loop spans 12 amino acids. Trimming took off 1 base at V and 12 bases at J, with 10 bases between the two ends. DNA of the CDR3: TGTGCCAGCAGCTTAGCCATCGGGGTGCAGTTCTTC. Amino acid sequence: CASSLAIGVQFF.

This clonotype was found many times. The chain couples TRBV7-2 to TRBJ2-5; D call uncertain. The CDR3 extends over 13 amino acids. Germline assignment: CDR1 SGHTA and CDR2 FQGNSA. Trimming took 2 bases from V and 4 from J, leaving 8 bases between them. CDR3 sequence (DNA): TGTGCCAGCAGCTTACGAGGTATAGAGACCCAGTACTTC. This gives the protein CASSLRGIETQYF.

This clonotype was observed many times. The chain couples TRBV2 to TRBJ1-5, with D maybe TRBD1 (5 bases). Trimming left V 6 bases short and J 4 bases short, with 13 bases between. The CDR3 is 14 residues long. Germline V gene lookup returns CDR1 SNHLY and CDR2 FYNNEI. DNA for the CDR3: TGTGCCAGCAGGTTAGGAGGGGCGAATCAGCCCCAGCATTTT. This sequence encodes CASRLGGANQPQHF. Full variable domain (remainder filled in from reference TRBV2 and TRBJ1-5): EPEVTQTPSHQVTQMGQEVILRCVPISNHLYFYWYRQILGQKVEFLVSFYNNEISEKSEIFDDQFSVERPDGSNFTLKIRSTKLEDSAMYFCASRLGGANQPQHFGDGTRLSIL.

This chain uses TRBV7-2 with TRBJ2-5; D gene ambiguous. The germline V gene has CDR1 SGHTA and CDR2 FQGNSA. V was shortened by 1 base and J by 7 bases, with 10 bases between the two germline ends. CDR3 size: 13 residues. The CDR3 protein is CASSLGPRATQYF. For the CDR3, the DNA is TGTGCCAGCAGCTTAGGGCCCCGGGCGACCCAGTACTTC.

The gene calls are TRBV7-7 and TRBJ2-5; 7 nucleotides agree with TRBD1. The CDR3 contains 15 residues. Trimming cost V 5 bases and J 4 bases; bases outside gene matches: 10. Germline V gene data show CDR1 as SSHAT and CDR2 as FNYEAQ (reference sequence). CDR3 loop: CASSRDSLSSETQYF. The CDR3 coding sequence is TGTGCCAGCAGCCGGGACAGCCTTTCCTCAGAGACCCAGTACTTC.

Ten or more counts support this clonotype. The chain couples TRBV7-6 to TRBJ2-3, with D possibly matching TRBD2 (6 bases). The germline V gene encodes CDR1 SGHVS and CDR2 FNYEAQ. The V gene lost 5 bases and the J gene lost 0 bases, with 18 bases spanning the gap. The CDR3 sequence is 17 residues long. CDR3 in DNA: TGTGCCAGCAGCCCCCGGCTAGCGAGAGCTAGCACAGATACGCAGTATTTT. It yields the protein CASSPRLARASTDTQYF. Full variable domain (rest looked up from reference TRBV7-6 and TRBJ2-3): GAGVSQSPRYKVTKRGQDVALRCDPISGHVSLYWYRQALGQGPEFLTYFNYEAQQDKSGLPNDRFSAERPEGSISTLTIQRTEQRDSAMYRCASSPRLARASTDTQYFGPGTRLTVL.

There are a few counts of this clonotype. V gene TRBV4-3 combines with J gene TRBJ2-1; D is possibly TRBD2 (6 bases). The CDR3 consists of 17 residues. The V gene lost 0 bases and the J gene lost 2 bases, with 14 bases spanning the gap. CDR1 is LGHNA, CDR2 YSLEER, per germline. In DNA, the CDR3 is TGCGCCAGCAGCCAAGATCCCCTAGCGAGAGCCTACAATGAGCAGTTCTTC. This translates into CASSQDPLARAYNEQFF.

The chain combines TRBV4-1 with TRBJ2-7, with TRBD2 matching 7 bases. V lost 1 base, J lost 6 bases, and 15 bases stayed unmatched. This CDR3 has 17 amino acids. The germline CDR1 and CDR2 sequences are MGHRA and YSYEKL. CDR3 coding DNA: TGCGCCAGCAGCCAAGCAGGAAATGGACTAGGAGACCGCGAGCAGTACTTC. Its translation: CASSQAGNGLGDREQYF.

Many counts were recorded for this clonotype. The chain joins TRBV6-1 to TRBJ2-7, with D possibly TRBD1 on 5 matching bases. Trimming left V 2 bases short and J 2 bases short, with 13 bases between. In germline, CDR1 is MNHNS, CDR2 SASEGT. CDR3 length: 15 residues. CDR3 protein: CASSEFLGVAYEQYF. The CDR3 DNA follows: TGTGCCAGCAGTGAATTTTTAGGGGTGGCCTACGAGCAGTACTTC.

This clonotype was detected only a few times. CDR3 residues: CASSRVTGGAYQETQYF. CDR3 coding DNA: TGTGCCAGCTCACGCGTTACAGGCGGCGCCTACCAAGAGACCCAGTACTTC. The chain employs TRBV18 and TRBJ2-5, with D possibly matching TRBD1 (5 bases). Germline CDR1 KGHSH, CDR2 LQKENI. The CDR3 has 17 residues. V was cut by 4 bases and J by 0 bases, with 18 bases left in between.

V usage is TRBV12-5 and J usage is TRBJ2-7; the D gene is possibly TRBD1 (5 bases). V lost 1 base and J 6 bases, leaving 10 bases between the germline ends. This CDR3 region has 13 residues. Germline loops: CDR1 LGHNT, CDR2 FRNRAP. The CDR3 is CASGLEGQGEQYV. The DNA of the CDR3 is TGTGCTAGTGGTTTGGAGGGCCAGGGCGAGCAGTACGTC.

The table lists this clonotype with a few counts. The V gene is TRBV7-2, the J gene TRBJ2-3, with 9 positions matching TRBD2. This CDR3 has 17 amino acids. Trimming took 5 bases from V and 1 from J; bases not matched to a gene: 10. The germline V gene encodes CDR1 SGHTA and CDR2 FQGNSA. The CDR3 is CASSPLLAGHGTDTQYF. The CDR3 DNA sequence: TGTGCCAGCAGCCCCTTACTAGCGGGCCACGGCACAGATACGCAGTATTTT.

V usage is TRBV30 and J usage is TRBJ1-2, with D possibly TRBD1 on 6 matching bases. CDR1 is GTSNPN, CDR2 SVGIG, per germline (reference sequence). V gave up 4 bases and J gave up 7 bases, with 7 bases separating them. This CDR3 is 10 amino acids long. The DNA for the CDR3 is TGTGCCTGGATAGGGGGTGGCTACACCTTC. Translation gives CAWIGGGYTF.

This clonotype showed up many times. The chain couples TRBV7-8 to TRBJ2-1; D is perhaps TRBD2 (5 bases). Per germline, CDR1 SGHVS and CDR2 FQNEAQ. V lost 5 bases and J 10 bases, leaving 21 bases between the germline ends. The CDR3 loop spans 15 amino acids. DNA of the CDR3: TGTGCCAGCAGCCCCCCGAGGGCCATGGCGGAGGAGCAGTTCTTC. The encoded protein is CASSPPRAMAEEQFF.

This clonotype turned up a few times. The V gene is TRBV7-9, the J gene TRBJ2-5; D remains ambiguous. V lost 8 bases to trimming and J lost 1 base, with 2 bases between them. The CDR3 totals 10 residues. Germline CDR1 reads SEHNR; CDR2 reads FQNEAQ (reference sequence). Here the CDR3 DNA reads TGTGCCAGCGCCCAAGAGACCCAGTACTTC. Residues: CASAQETQYF.

The chain links TRBV5-6 to TRBJ2-7; TRBD1 or TRBD2 may be the D gene (5 bases each). Germline lookup yields CDR1 SGHDT and CDR2 YYEEEE. This CDR3 has 15 amino acids. Trimming left V 7 bases short and J 3 bases short, with 20 bases between. The CDR3 is CASRPIGAAHYEQYV. The DNA of the CDR3 is TGTGCCAGCCGACCCATCGGGGCGGCCCACTACGAGCAGTACGTC.

The chain links TRBV11-3 to TRBJ2-1; D uncertain. The CDR3 has 13 amino acids. Germline values: CDR1 SGHNT, CDR2 YENEEA. The V end lost 5 bases, the J end lost 7 bases, and 12 bases lay between the germline ends. The CDR3, as DNA: TGTGCCAGCAGCCCAACAATAGCAAATGAGCAGTTCTTC. Its translation: CASSPTIANEQFF.